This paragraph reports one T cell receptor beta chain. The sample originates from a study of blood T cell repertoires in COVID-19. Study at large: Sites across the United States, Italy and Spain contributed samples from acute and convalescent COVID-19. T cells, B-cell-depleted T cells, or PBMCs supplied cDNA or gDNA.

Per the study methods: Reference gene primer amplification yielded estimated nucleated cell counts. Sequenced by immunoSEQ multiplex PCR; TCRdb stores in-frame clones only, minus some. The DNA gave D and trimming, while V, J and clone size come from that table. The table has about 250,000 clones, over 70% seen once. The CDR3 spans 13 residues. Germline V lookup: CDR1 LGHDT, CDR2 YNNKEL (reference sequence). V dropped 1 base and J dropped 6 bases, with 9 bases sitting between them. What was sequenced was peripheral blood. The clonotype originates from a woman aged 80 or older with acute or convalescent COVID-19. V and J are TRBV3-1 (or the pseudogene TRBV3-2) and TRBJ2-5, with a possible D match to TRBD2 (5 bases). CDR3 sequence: CASSQAEGQTQYF. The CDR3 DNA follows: TGTGCCAGCAGCCAAGCTGAGGGTCAGACCCAGTACTTC.